The source of this T cell receptor beta chain is a study of technical replicates of blood from a handful of donors. Trimming removed 2 bases from V and 8 bases from J; junction bases left unmatched: 5. The germline CDR1 and CDR2 sequences are MDHEN and SYDVKM. The CDR3 is made up of 15 amino acids. Profiled with immunoSEQ multiplex PCR; TCRdb holds only in-frame clones, not every one. The profile shows about 79,000 clones, approximately 94% of them singletons. The sequencing input was T cells isolated from PBMCs. The sequence came from a human donor in good health. The chain employs TRBV28 and TRBJ2-1, with 11 bases lining up with TRBD2. CDR3 sequence reads: CASSLILAGGHEQFF. The CDR3 DNA reads as TGTGCCAGCAGTTTAATCCTAGCGGGAGGCCATGAGCAGTTCTTC.